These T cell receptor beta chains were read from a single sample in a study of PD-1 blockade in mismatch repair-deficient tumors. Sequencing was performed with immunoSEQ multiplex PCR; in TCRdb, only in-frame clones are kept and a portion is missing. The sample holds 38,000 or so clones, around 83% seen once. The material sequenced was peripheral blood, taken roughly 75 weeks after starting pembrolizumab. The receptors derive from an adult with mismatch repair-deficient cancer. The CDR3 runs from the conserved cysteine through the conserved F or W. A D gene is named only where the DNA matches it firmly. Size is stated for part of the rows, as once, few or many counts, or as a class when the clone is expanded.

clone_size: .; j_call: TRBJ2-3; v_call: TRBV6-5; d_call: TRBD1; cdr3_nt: TGTGCCAGTCACAGGGGATGGGTAGCAGATACGCAGTATTTT; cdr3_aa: CASHRGWVADTQYF
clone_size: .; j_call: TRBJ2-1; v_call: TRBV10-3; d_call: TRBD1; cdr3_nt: TGTGCCATCACAAGGGACAGCGGTGCGCGTGGCAATGAGCAGTTCTTC; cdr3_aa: CAITRDSGARGNEQFF
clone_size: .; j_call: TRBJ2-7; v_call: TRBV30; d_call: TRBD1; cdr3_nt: TGTGCCTGGAGTGTACCACGGACAGGGAGGACCTACGAGCAGTACTTC; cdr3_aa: CAWSVPRTGRTYEQYF
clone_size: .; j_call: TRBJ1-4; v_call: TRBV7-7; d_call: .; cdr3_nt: TGTGCTAGCAGCGCCAACAGGGCAACTAATGAAAAACTGTTTTTT; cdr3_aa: CASSANRATNEKLFF
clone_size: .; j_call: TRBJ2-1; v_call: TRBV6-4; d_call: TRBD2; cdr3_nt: TGTGCCAGCAGTGACGAGCCTAGCGGGAGTTACAATGAGCAGTTCTTC; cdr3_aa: CASSDEPSGSYNEQFF
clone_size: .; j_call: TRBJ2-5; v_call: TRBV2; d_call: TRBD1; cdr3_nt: TGTGCCAGCAGTGAAGCCAGACAGGGGCTAGAGACCCAGTACTTC; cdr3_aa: CASSEARQGLETQYF
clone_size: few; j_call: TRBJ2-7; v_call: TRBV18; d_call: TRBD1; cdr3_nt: TGTGCCAGCTCACTAGACAGGGGGCGCCGAGGGCAGTACTTC; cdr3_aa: CASSLDRGRRGQYF
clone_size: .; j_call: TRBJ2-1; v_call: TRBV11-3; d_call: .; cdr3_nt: TGTGCCAGCAGCTTGGACGGTGGGGAGCGGGTGCCACGTGGGGATGAGCAGTTCTTC; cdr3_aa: CASSLDGGERVPRGDEQFF
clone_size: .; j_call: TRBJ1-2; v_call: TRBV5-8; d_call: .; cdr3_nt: TGTGCCAGCAGCTTGTACCGTGACAATGTTGTGGACTATGGCTACACCTTC; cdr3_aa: CASSLYRDNVVDYGYTF
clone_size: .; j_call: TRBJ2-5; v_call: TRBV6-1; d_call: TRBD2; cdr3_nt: TGTGCCAGCAGTGAAGGGGAGGGAGGGCTGGAGACCCAGTACTTC; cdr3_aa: CASSEGEGGLETQYF
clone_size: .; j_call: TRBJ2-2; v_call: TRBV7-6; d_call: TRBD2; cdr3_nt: TGTGCCAGCACCCCCGGGGGGACCGGGGAGCTGTTTTTT; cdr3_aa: CASTPGGTGELFF
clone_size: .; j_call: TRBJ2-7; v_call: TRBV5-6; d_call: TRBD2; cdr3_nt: TGTGCCAGCAGACAAGGACTAGCGGGGAACTACGAGCAGTACTTC; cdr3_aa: CASRQGLAGNYEQYF
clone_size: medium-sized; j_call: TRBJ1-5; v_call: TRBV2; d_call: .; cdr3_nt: TGTGCCAGCAGTGACTGGGGGGTGGATCAGCCCCAGCATTTT; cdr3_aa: CASSDWGVDQPQHF
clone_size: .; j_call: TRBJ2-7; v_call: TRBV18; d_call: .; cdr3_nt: TGTGCCAGCTCAGAGATTGGACAGCAATTCGACGAGCAGTACTTC; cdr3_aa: CASSEIGQQFDEQYF
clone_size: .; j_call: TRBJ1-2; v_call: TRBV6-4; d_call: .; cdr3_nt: TGTGCCAGCACCAAAAGCAAGGCAGGGATACCCCCTAACTATGGCTACACCTTC; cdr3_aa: CASTKSKAGIPPNYGYTF
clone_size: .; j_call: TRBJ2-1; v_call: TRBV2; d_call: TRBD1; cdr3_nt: TGTGCCAGCAGTGGGACAGGGGACTCCTACAATGAGCAGTTCTTC; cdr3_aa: CASSGTGDSYNEQFF
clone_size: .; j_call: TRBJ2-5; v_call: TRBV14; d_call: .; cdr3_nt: TGTGCCAGCAGCCAAGGATCGGGCGTAGGGACCCAGTACTTC; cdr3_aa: CASSQGSGVGTQYF
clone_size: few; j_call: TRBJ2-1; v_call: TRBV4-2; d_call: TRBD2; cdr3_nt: TGTGCCAGCAGCCAAGAAGCTAGCGGGAGTTTTAATGAGCAGTTCTTC; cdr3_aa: CASSQEASGSFNEQFF
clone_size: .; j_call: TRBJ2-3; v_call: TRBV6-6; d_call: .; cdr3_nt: TGTGCCAGCTCTGGGATAGGGACAAACACAGATACGCAGTATTTT; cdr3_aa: CASSGIGTNTDTQYF
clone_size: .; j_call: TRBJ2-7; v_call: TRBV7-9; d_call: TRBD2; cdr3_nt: TGTGCCAGCGGGGGGGAGACCTACGAGCAGTACTTC; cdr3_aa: CASGGETYEQYF
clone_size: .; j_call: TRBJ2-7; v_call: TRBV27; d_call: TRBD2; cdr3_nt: TGTGCCAGCAGTTTACGTACTAGCGGTTTCTCCTACGAGCAGTACTTC; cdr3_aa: CASSLRTSGFSYEQYF
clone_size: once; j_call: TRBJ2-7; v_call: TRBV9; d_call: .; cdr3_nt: TGTGCCAGCAGCCCCCGATTTGAGGTCAACGAGCAGTACTTC; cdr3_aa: CASSPRFEVNEQYF
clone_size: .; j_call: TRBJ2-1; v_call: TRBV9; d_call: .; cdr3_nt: TGTGCCAGCAGCGTAGTACTAGCACCAACCAATGAGCAGTTCTTC; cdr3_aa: CASSVVLAPTNEQFF
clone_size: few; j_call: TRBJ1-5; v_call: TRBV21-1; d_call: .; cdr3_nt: TGTGCCAGGAGGGGGGACGGAGAGCCATATTACTTTCAGCCCCAGCATTTT; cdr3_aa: CARRGDGEPYYFQPQHF
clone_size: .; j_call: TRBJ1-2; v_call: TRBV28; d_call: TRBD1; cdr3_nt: TGTGCCAGCACCCTAGGGGGACAGGGAAGAGTTAACTATGGCTACACCTTC; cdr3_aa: CASTLGGQGRVNYGYTF
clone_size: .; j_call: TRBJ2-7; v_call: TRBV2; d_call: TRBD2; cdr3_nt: TGTGCCAGCAGGTTTGAAGCGGGAGCCTACGAGCAGTACTTC; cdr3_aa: CASRFEAGAYEQYF
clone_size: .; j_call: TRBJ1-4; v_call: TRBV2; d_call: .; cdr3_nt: TGTGCCAGCAGCAACTTTCCGGGACGGCGGAATGAAAAACTGTTTTTT; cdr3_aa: CASSNFPGRRNEKLFF
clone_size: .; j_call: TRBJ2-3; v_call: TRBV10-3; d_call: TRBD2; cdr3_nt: TGTGCCATCAGGGGAGCGGGAGGGGGCACAGATACGCAGTATTTT; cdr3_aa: CAIRGAGGGTDTQYF
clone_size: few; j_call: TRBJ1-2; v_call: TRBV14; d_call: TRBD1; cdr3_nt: TGTGCCAGCAGCTGGGACAGGGATTATGGCTACACCTTC; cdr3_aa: CASSWDRDYGYTF
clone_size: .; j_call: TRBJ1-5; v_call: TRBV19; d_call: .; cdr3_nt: TGTGCCAGTAGTGCGTTCAAGTCCCAGCATTTT; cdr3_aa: CASSAFKSQHF
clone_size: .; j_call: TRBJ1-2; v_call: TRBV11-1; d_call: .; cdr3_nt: TGTGCCAGCAGCTTAGGAAGCGGCTATGGCTACACCTTC; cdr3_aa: CASSLGSGYGYTF
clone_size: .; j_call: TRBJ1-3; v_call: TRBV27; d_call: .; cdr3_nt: TGTGCCAGCAGTTCCCTTGGAGGGTCTGGAAACACCATATATTTT; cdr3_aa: CASSSLGGSGNTIYF
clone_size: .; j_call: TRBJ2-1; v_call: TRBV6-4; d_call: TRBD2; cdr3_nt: TGTGCCAGCAGTGACGCCTTGGGACGGGAGGTCAATGAGCAGTTCTTC; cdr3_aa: CASSDALGREVNEQFF
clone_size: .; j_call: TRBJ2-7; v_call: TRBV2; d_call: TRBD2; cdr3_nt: TGTGCCAGCAGTGCCGCTCTAGCGGGCTACGAGCAGTACTTC; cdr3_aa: CASSAALAGYEQYF
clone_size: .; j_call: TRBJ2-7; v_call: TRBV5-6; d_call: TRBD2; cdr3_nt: TGTGCCAGCAGCAATAATCCGGGACTAGACTACGAGCAGTACTTC; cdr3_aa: CASSNNPGLDYEQYF
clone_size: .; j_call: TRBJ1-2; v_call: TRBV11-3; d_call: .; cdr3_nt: TGTGCCAGCAGCTTAAGTTTACAGTATGGCTACACCTTC; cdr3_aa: CASSLSLQYGYTF
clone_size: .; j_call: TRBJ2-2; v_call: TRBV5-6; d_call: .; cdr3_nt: TGTGCCAGCAGCTTAATGCTAGGCACCGGGGAGCTGTTTTTT; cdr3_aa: CASSLMLGTGELFF
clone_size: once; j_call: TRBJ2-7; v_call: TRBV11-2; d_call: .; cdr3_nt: TGTGCCAGCACCCCAGGGAACAGCGTGCGCGAGCAGTACTTC; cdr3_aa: CASTPGNSVREQYF
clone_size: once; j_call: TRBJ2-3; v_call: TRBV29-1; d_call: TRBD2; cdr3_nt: TGCAGCGGGGAAGCGGGAGGGACAGATACGCAGTATTTT; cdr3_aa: CSGEAGGTDTQYF
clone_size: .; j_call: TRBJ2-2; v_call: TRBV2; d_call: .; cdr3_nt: TGTGCCAGCAGTGAAGATGTCACCGGGGAGCTGTTTTTT; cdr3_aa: CASSEDVTGELFF
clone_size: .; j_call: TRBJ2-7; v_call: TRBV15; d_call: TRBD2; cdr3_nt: TGTGCCACCAGCAGAGATCGCGGGAGTAACTCTCATACCTACGAGCAGTACTTC; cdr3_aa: CATSRDRGSNSHTYEQYF
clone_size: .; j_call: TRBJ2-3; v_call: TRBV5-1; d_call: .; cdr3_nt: TGCGCCAGCAGCCCCGGGTCTTCGGATACGCAGTATTTT; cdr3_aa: CASSPGSSDTQYF
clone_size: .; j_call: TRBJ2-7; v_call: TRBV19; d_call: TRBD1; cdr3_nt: TGTGCCAGTAGCGGGACAGGGGGGCCCTACGAGCAGTACTTC; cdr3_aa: CASSGTGGPYEQYF
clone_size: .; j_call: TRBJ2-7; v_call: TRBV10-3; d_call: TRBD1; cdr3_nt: TGTGCCATCAGTGAGAGGGACAGGGTCTACGAGCAGTACTTC; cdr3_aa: CAISERDRVYEQYF
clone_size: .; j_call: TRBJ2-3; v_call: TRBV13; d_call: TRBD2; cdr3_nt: TGTGCCAGCAGCTCCAGAACCCCAATAAAGCTAGCGGGAGTTCCCACAGATACGCAGTATTTT; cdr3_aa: CASSSRTPIKLAGVPTDTQYF